What follows is one T cell receptor (beta chain) and its context. The antigen is undetermined. The sample is drawn from a study of OX40 agonist ivuxolimab in advanced cancers. Findings of the study overall: Normalized T-cell clonal expansion was also low in some nonresponders. More expanded clones were seen, on average, in CD8+ T cells than in CD4+.

The ends were cut back, 0 bases at V and 1 base at J, with 7 bases in the middle. The CDR3 is made up of 14 amino acids. The germline gives CDR1 GTSNPN, CDR2 SVGIG (reference sequence). Enrollment shut out patients with autoimmune disease history or systemic immunosuppression. Method: immunoSEQ multiplex PCR; TCRdb's copy keeps in-frame clones and lacks some. Of roughly 67,000 clones listed, 88% are singletons. Sample: CD4+ or CD8+ T cells sorted from blood, taken in a trial of the OX40 agonist ivuxolimab. This receptor was taken from an adult with an advanced solid tumor such as melanoma, head and neck, liver or kidney cancer. The J gene is TRBJ2-1, the V gene TRBV30; D is unresolved. The chain's CDR3 is CAWSVGLSYNEQFF. The CDR3 DNA follows: TGTGCCTGGAGTGTTGGGCTTTCCTACAATGAGCAGTTCTTC.